This T cell receptor beta chain emerged from a study of cytomegalovirus exposure and HLA in healthy donors. On this clone: The antigen is unknown.

Germline V gene sequence: CDR1 WNHNN, CDR2 SYGVQD (reference sequence). The V gene end was trimmed by 2 bases and the J gene end by 7 bases; junction bases not matched to a gene: 17. The CDR3 length is 18 residues. This PCR relied on a set of 60 Vbeta primers and 13 Jbeta primers. Original processing methods: Counted up in a later analysis, unique TCR beta chains came to some 75 million, with around 11 million shared. Sequenced by immunoSEQ multiplex PCR; TCRdb stores in-frame clones only, minus some. V, J and clone size are taken as reported in that table, and D and trimming were inferred from the DNA itself. The sample shows fewer than 150,000 clones, around 82% of them seen only once. Findings and caveats of the study: The study assumed roughly uniform donor sequencing depth for presence/absence analyses. According to an earlier analysis, most TCR beta V segments yielded productive rearrangements about 90% or about 30% of the time. A later analysis revealed that TCR association rates differed between HLA loci, peaking at DRB1 and bottoming out at HLA-C.

This clonotype was sampled from a man aged 40-49 years in good health and CMV-seropositive. The V call is TRBV10-1, the J call TRBJ2-7, with 10 bases fitting TRBD2. The specimen sequenced was PBMCs. The CDR3 loop is CASSENASGRSNRGEQYF. The CDR3 coding sequence is TGCGCCAGCAGTGAGAACGCTAGCGGGAGATCAAATCGGGGGGAGCAGTACTTC.